A selection of T cell receptor beta chains follows, all from one sample in a study of T cell repertoires in cytomegalovirus infection. TCRdb independently ran MiXCR on the reads; one entry per CDR3 protein. The table has 150,000 to 200,000 distinct CDR3 sequences, 17% seen once. Material for sequencing was CD8+ T cells from PBMCs. All receptors come from a human donor in good health (CMV status not recorded). Some clones in this sample may be carry-over from other donors' samples. Each CDR3 is given with its conserved first and last residue. Each record gives: D gene, clone size, V gene, J gene, CDR3 protein, CDR3 DNA. A D gene is named only where the DNA matches it firmly. Expanded clones are given a class, and other clones once, few, many or no size at all.

.	few	TRBV5-5	TRBJ2-7	CASSFIQIAAYEQYF	TGTGCCAGCAGCTTTATTCAGATTGCAGCTTACGAGCAGTACTTC
TRBD2	few	TRBV7-2	TRBJ2-2	CASSLRATSGGNTGELFF	TGTGCCAGCAGCTTAAGGGCCACTAGCGGGGGAAACACCGGGGAGCTGTTTTTT
.	.	TRBV29-1	TRBJ1-1	CSGDPREHTEAFF	TGCAGCGGTGACCCCAGGGAGCACACTGAAGCTTTCTTT
.	.	TRBV28	TRBJ2-1	CASSLSLPLQFF	TGTGCCAGCAGTTTATCACTCCCTTTGCAGTTCTTC
.	.	TRBV10-3	TRBJ1-5	CAISVGIGQPQHF	TGTGCCATCAGTGTAGGGATCGGCCAGCCCCAGCATTTT
.	few	TRBV28	TRBJ1-3	CASNGWDSTWNTIYF	TGTGCCAGCAATGGATGGGACTCGACTTGGAACACCATATATTTT
TRBD1	.	TRBV6-2/TRBV6-3	TRBJ1-2	CASRGQEIHGYTF	TGTGCCAGCAGAGGACAGGAAATTCATGGCTACACCTTC
.	few	TRBV28	TRBJ1-2	CASTSGYRGYGYTF	TGTGCCAGCACCTCCGGGTACAGAGGCTATGGCTACACCTTC
.	.	TRBV11-1	TRBJ2-1	CASSLSESYNEQFF	TGTGCCAGCAGCTTAAGCGAATCCTACAATGAGCAGTTCTTC
.	.	TRBV20-1	TRBJ1-1	CSPLWGAGNTEAFF	TGCAGTCCTCTATGGGGGGCGGGGAACACTGAAGCTTTCTTT
.	.	TRBV7-2	TRBJ2-7	CASSLRAAESVPYEQYF	TGTGCCAGCAGCTTACGGGCAGCCGAGTCAGTTCCCTACGAGCAGTACTTC
.	.	TRBV7-6	TRBJ2-2	CASSLATRGRAGELFF	TGTGCCAGCAGCTTAGCGACCCGGGGGCGGGCCGGGGAGCTGTTTTTT
.	many	TRBV7-8	TRBJ1-6	CASSYDRISYNSPLHF	TGTGCCAGCAGCTACGACAGAATCTCCTATAATTCACCCCTCCACTTT
TRBD1	.	TRBV7-2	TRBJ2-7	CASSSDRGYEQYF	TGTGCCAGCAGCTCCGACAGGGGATACGAGCAGTACTTC
TRBD2	.	TRBV7-8	TRBJ2-5	CASSIRLAGVQETQYF	TGTGCCAGCAGCATACGACTAGCGGGAGTACAAGAGACCCAGTACTTC
.	.	TRBV27	TRBJ2-7	CASSLFAGHSYEQYF	TGTGCCAGCAGTTTATTCGCAGGGCACTCCTACGAGCAGTACTTC
TRBD2	.	TRBV6-6	TRBJ2-1	CASSYRAGGPGDEQFF	TGTGCCAGCAGTTACAGAGCGGGGGGGCCCGGTGATGAGCAGTTCTTC
TRBD1	.	TRBV27	TRBJ1-5	CASSHTGTGRHQPQHF	TGTGCCAGCAGTCACACCGGGACAGGGCGACATCAGCCCCAGCATTTT
.	few	TRBV7-9	TRBJ2-1	CASSRQGGEQFF	TGTGCCAGCAGCCGACAGGGAGGCGAGCAGTTCTTC
TRBD2	few	TRBV7-2	TRBJ2-5	CASSLAASGRSIAETQYF	TGTGCCAGCAGCTTAGCGGCTAGCGGGAGATCAATCGCTGAGACCCAGTACTTC
.	few	TRBV28	TRBJ1-5	CASSLLGDRGQPQHF	TGTGCCAGCAGTTTACTGGGGGATAGGGGTCAGCCCCAGCATTTT
.	few	TRBV6-2/TRBV6-3	TRBJ2-7	CASSYSSIAGGNEQYF	TGTGCCAGCAGTTACTCGTCAATTGCAGGGGGGAACGAGCAGTACTTC
.	.	TRBV11-2	TRBJ2-1	CASSLDPRKVGASYNEQFF	TGTGCCAGCAGCTTAGATCCCCGTAAGGTAGGGGCGTCCTACAATGAGCAGTTCTTC
.	many	TRBV7-8	TRBJ2-7	CASSTPGFSYEQYF	TGTGCCAGCAGCACTCCGGGGTTCTCCTACGAGCAGTACTTC
.	few	TRBV6-5	TRBJ1-5	CASGQNSNQPQHF	TGTGCCAGCGGCCAAAATAGCAATCAGCCCCAGCATTTT
.	.	TRBV25-1	TRBJ2-2	CASSETPNTGELFF	TGTGCCAGCAGTGAAACCCCAAACACCGGGGAGCTGTTTTTT
.	.	TRBV20-1	TRBJ2-7	CSARPAEAYEQYF	TGCAGTGCTCGCCCCGCGGAAGCCTACGAGCAGTACTTC
.	.	TRBV12-3/TRBV12-4	TRBJ2-3	CASSLEGTTQYF	TGTGCCAGCAGTTTGGAGGGAACTACGCAGTATTTT
TRBD1	many	TRBV7-8	TRBJ1-5	CASSWDRGLGNQPQHF	TGTGCCAGCAGCTGGGACAGGGGGCTGGGCAATCAGCCCCAGCATTTT